These 5 T cell receptor beta chains were all obtained from the same sample, sequenced in a study of CD8+CD57+ T cells in acquired aplastic anemia. Investigators profiled TCR beta VDJ and CDR3 from genomic DNA template. TCRdb reanalysed the reads using MiXCR and keeps one entry per CDR3 protein. The table shows roughly 300,000 distinct CDR3 sequences, with approximately 57% occurring only once. Material: sorted CD4+, CD8+, or CD8+CD57+ T cells (not recorded which) from PBMCs. Receptor source: a human donor with severe aplastic anemia or a healthy control (not recorded which).

The chain couples TRBV20-1 to TRBJ2-1; D is unclear. CDR3 length: 17 residues. The V end was cut by 0 bases, the J end by 0 bases, with 15 bases between. From germline, CDR1 is DFQATT and CDR2 SNEGSKA (reference sequence). The CDR3 DNA reads as TGCAGTGCTAGAGAATCGCCCCCCCCCAGCTCCTACAATGAGCAGTTCTTC. As protein: CSARESPPPSSYNEQFF.

Concerning this clonotype itself: At one boundary the junction diverges from the germline segment, which might be a read error. The chain carries TRBV9 and TRBJ1-3; maybe TRBD1 (5 bases). CDR3 length: 16 residues. Germline CDR1 reads SGDLS; CDR2 reads YYNGEE. The DNA of the CDR3 is TGTGCCAGCAGCGCGGGCGGGACCAGCTCTGGAAACACCATGTATTTT. Protein sequence: CASSAGGTSSGNTMYF.

This sequence joins TRBV7-3 and TRBJ2-3; TRBD2 aligns across 9 bases. Losses at the gene ends were 5 bases for V and 1 base for J; bases not matched to a gene: 7. CDR1 and CDR2 (germline): SGHTA, FQGTGA. The CDR3 extends over 16 amino acids. This CDR3 reads CASSPGVAGGTDTQYF. For the CDR3, the DNA is TGTGCCAGCAGCCCCGGGGTAGCGGGAGGCACAGATACGCAGTATTTT.

This sequence joins TRBV29-1 and TRBJ2-7, with 8 bases lining up with TRBD2. This CDR3 spans 16 amino acids. V was pared by 0 bases and J by 0 bases, with 7 bases of the junction left unmatched. Germline lookup yields CDR1 SQVTM and CDR2 ANQGSEA. This CDR3 reads CSVEDLASGSSYEQYF. The DNA for the CDR3 is TGCAGCGTTGAAGATCTTGCTAGCGGGTCCTCCTACGAGCAGTACTTC.

The chain carries TRBV15 and TRBJ2-2, with D possibly TRBD1 on 6 matching bases. The length of the CDR3 is 14 residues. Germline CDR1 reads LNHNV; CDR2 reads YYDKDF (reference sequence). V shed 0 bases and J shed 7 bases, with 9 bases lying between them. The DNA for the CDR3 is TGTGCCACCAGCAGAGATCCAGGGGACGGGGAGCTGTTTTTT. Protein product: CATSRDPGDGELFF.